The source of this T cell receptor beta chain is a study of blood T cell repertoires in COVID-19. As for the study in general: Both acute and convalescent COVID-19 samples were obtained from the United States, Italy and Spain. PBMCs, B-cell-depleted T cells, or T cells were the source of the cDNA or gDNA that made up the material.

With 6 bases removed from V and 1 base from J, the gap between germline ends came to 13 bases. Germline CDR1 and CDR2: MNHNY and SVGAGI (reference sequence). The CDR3 covers 15 residues. Methods used by the authors: The assay estimated nucleated cells by amplifying reference gene primers. The protocol was immunoSEQ multiplex PCR, while the TCRdb copy is restricted to in-frame clones and leaves out a portion. That table is the source of V, J and clone size, and D and trimming were worked out from the DNA. The sample consists of some 210,000 clones, around 80% of them appearing once. The gene calls are TRBV6-6 and TRBJ1-5; a weak D match, TRBD1 (6 bases). This TCR was sampled from a woman between 35 and 50 years old with acute or convalescent COVID-19. The specimen was peripheral blood. The DNA of the CDR3 is TGTGCCAGCAGCGTAGGGGACAAGAGCAATCAGCCCCAGCATTTT. Amino acids: CASSVGDKSNQPQHF.